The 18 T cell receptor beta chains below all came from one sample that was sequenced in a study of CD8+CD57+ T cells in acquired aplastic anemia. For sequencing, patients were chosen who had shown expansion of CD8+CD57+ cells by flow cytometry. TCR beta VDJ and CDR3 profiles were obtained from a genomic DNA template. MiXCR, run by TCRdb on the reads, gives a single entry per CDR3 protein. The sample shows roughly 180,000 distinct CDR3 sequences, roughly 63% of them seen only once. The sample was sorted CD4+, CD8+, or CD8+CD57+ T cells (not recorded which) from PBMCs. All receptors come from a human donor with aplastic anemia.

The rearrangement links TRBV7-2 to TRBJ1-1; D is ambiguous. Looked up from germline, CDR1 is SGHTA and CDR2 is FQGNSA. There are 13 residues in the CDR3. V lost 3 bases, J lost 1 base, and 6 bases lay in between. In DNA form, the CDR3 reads TGTGCCAGCAGCTTGCTGTGGAACACTGAAGCTTTCTTT. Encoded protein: CASSLLWNTEAFF.

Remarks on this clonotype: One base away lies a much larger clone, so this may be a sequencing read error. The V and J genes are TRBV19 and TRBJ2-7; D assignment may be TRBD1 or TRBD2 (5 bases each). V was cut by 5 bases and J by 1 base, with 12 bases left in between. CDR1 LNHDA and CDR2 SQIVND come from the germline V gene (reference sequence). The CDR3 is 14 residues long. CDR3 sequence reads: CASSPRDESYEQYF. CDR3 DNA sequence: TGTGCCAGTAGTCCCCGGGACGAATCCTACGAGCAGTACTTC. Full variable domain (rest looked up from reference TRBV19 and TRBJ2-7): DGGITQSPKYLFRKEGQNVTLSCEQNLNHDAMYWYRQDPGQGLRLIYYSQIVNDFQKGDIAEGYSVSREKKESFPLTVTSAQKNPTAFYLCASSPRDESYEQYFGPGTRLTVT.

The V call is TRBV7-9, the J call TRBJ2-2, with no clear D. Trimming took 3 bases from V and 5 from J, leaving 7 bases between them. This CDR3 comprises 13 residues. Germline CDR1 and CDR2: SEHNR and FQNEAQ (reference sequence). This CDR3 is CASSFFNTGELFF. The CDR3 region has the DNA TGTGCCAGCAGCTTCTTCAATACCGGGGAGCTGTTTTTT.

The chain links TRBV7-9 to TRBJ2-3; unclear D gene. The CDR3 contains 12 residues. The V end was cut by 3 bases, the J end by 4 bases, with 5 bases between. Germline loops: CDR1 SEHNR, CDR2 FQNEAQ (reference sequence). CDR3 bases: TGTGCCAGCAGCTTCCCTGCAGATACGCAGTATTTT. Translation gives CASSFPADTQYF.

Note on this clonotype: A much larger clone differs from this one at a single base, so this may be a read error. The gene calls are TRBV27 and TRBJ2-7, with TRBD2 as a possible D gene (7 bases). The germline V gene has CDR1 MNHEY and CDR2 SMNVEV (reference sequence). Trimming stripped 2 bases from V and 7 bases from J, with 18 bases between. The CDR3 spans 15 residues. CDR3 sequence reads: CASSLGRGTHNEQYF. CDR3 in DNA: TGTGCCAGCAGTTTAGGGAGGGGGACCCACAATGAGCAGTACTTC.

CDR3 loop: CASSERTTNLYGYTF. The DNA for the CDR3 is TGTGCCAGCAGCGAAAGGACGACGAATCTATATGGCTACACCTTC. The chain uses TRBV7-8 and TRBJ1-2; unclear D gene. The CDR3 is made up of 15 amino acids. V lost 5 bases and J 5 bases, leaving 18 bases between the germline ends. Looked up from germline, CDR1 is SGHVS and CDR2 is FQNEAQ.

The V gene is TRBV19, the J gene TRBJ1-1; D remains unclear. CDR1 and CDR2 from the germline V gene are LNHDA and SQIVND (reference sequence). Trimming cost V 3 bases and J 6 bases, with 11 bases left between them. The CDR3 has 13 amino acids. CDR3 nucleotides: TGTGCCAGTAGTATCGGAAGGGTGTCTGAAGCTTTCTTT. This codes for CASSIGRVSEAFF. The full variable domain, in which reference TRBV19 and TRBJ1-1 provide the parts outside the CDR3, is DGGITQSPKYLFRKEGQNVTLSCEQNLNHDAMYWYRQDPGQGLRLIYYSQIVNDFQKGDIAEGYSVSREKKESFPLTVTSAQKNPTAFYLCASSIGRVSEAFFGQGTRLTVV.

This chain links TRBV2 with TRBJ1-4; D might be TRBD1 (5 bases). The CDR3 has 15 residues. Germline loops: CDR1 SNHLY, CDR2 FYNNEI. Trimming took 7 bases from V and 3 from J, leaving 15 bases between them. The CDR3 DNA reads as TGTGCCAGCATAATTCGTTTGGGGCCTAATGAAAAACTGTTTTTT. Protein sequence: CASIIRLGPNEKLFF.

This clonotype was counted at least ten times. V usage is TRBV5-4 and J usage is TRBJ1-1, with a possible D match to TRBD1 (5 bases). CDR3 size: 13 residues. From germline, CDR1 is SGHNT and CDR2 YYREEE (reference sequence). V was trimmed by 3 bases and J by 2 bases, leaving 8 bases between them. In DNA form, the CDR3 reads TGTGCCAGCAGCTGGGGGGTTAACACTGAAGCTTTCTTT. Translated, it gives CASSWGVNTEAFF.

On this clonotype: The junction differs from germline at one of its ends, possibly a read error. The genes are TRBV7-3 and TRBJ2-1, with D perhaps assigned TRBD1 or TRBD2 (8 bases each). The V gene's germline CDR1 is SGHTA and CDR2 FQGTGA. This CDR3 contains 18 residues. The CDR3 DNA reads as TGTGCCAGCACCAGGACTAGCAGGGGGCCCTCGCCCTACAATGAGCAGCTCTTC. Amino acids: CASTRTSRGPSPYNEQLF.

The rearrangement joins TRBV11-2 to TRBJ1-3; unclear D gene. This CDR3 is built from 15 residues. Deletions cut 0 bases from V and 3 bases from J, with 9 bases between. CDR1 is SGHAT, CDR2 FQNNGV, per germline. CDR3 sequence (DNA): TGTGCCAGCAGCTTAGATCTCATGCTTGGAAACACCATATATTTT. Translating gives CASSLDLMLGNTIYF.

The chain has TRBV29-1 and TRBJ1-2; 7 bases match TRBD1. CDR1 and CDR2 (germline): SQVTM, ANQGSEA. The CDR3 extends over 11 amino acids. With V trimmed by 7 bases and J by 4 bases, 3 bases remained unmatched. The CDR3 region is CSGGDSYGYTF. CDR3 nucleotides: TGCAGCGGGGGGGACAGCTATGGCTACACCTTC. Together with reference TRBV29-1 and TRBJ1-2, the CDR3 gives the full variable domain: SAVISQKPSRDICQRGTSLTIQCQVDSQVTMMFWYRQQPGQSLTLIATANQGSEATYESGFVIDKFPISRPNLTFSTLTVSNMSPEDSSIYLCSGGDSYGYTFGSGTRLTVV.

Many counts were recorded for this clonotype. The DNA for the CDR3 is TGTGCCAGCAGTGCTCGGTCTGGGGGTGTTGGAGAGACCCAGTACTTC. Translating gives CASSARSGGVGETQYF. The rearrangement uses TRBV6-1 and TRBJ2-5; D could derive from TRBD1 or TRBD2 (5 bases each). V lost 4 bases and J lost 4, with 19 bases in between. The CDR3 loop spans 16 amino acids. Germline lookup yields CDR1 MNHNS and CDR2 SASEGT.

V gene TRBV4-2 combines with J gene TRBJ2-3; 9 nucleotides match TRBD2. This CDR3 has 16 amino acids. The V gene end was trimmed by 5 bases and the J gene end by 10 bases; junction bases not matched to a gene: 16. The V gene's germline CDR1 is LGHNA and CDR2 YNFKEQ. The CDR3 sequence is CASSAQGNSGSRAQYF. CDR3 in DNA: TGTGCCAGCAGCGCACAGGGGAATAGCGGGAGTCGCGCGCAGTATTTT.

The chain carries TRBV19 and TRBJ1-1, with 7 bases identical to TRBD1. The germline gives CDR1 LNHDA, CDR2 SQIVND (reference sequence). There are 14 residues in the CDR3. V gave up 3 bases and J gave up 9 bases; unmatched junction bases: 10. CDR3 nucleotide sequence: TGTGCCAGTAGTATCGGTGGGACAGCAGGCAAAGCTTTCTTT. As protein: CASSIGGTAGKAFF.

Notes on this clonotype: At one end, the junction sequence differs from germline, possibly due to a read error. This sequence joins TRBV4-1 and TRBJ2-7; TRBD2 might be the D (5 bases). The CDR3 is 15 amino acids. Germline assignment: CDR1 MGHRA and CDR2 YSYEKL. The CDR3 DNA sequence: TGTGCCAGCAGCCAAGGAGGTTTTAGCTCCTACGAGCAGTACTTC. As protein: CASSQGGFSSYEQYF.

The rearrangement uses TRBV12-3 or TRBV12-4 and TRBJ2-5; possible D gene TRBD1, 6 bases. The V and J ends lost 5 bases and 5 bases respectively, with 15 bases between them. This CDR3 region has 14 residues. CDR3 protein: CASSGTTGQETQYF. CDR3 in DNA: TGTGCCAGCAGTGGCACGACAGGTCAGGAGACCCAGTACTTC.

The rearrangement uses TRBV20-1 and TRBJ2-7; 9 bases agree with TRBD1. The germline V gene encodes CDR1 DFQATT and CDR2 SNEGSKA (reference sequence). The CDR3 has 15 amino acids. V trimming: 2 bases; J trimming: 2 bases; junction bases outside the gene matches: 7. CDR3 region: CSARPRDRVTYEQYF. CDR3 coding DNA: TGCAGTGCTAGACCCCGGGACAGGGTGACCTACGAGCAGTACTTC.